These T cell receptor beta chains were read from a single sample in a study of T cells in localized non-small cell lung cancer. Measured with immunoSEQ multiplex PCR; TCRdb has only the in-frame clones, and not every one. The sample has about 30,000 clones, approximately 94% seen once. The sequencing used peripheral blood, collected before any cancer treatment. The receptor source for this set is a woman aged 35 to 69 with stage I lung adenocarcinoma. Each CDR3 is given with its conserved first and last residue. D genes are given only for firm matches. A clone size is listed for some rows: how often the clone was seen (once, few, many), or a class if it is expanded.

j_gene,v_gene,abundance,d_gene,CDR3nt,CDR3aa
TRBJ2-7,TRBV1,once,-,TGCACCAGCAGCCCTCCCCGGACTAGCGGGGGATACGAGCAGTACTTC,CTSSPPRTSGGYEQYF
TRBJ2-6,TRBV5-4,-,-,TGTGCCAGCAGCTTCACTTCTGGGGCCAACGTCCTGACTTTC,CASSFTSGANVLTF
TRBJ2-7,TRBV7-2,few,TRBD2,TGTGCCAGCAGACTAGCGGGAGGCTACGAGCAGTACTTC,CASRLAGGYEQYF
TRBJ2-2,TRBV13,-,-,TGTGCCAGCAGCTTATGGGGGGAGTTGAGCACCGGGGAGCTGTTTTTT,CASSLWGELSTGELFF
TRBJ1-1,TRBV27,-,TRBD1,TGTGCCAGCAGTACGGAACAGGGGGCGAACACTGAAGCTTTCTTT,CASSTEQGANTEAFF
TRBJ2-3,TRBV11-2,-,TRBD2,TGTGCCAGCACCTTTACTAGCGGCACAGATACGCAGTATTTT,CASTFTSGTDTQYF
TRBJ1-3,TRBV25-1,-,-,TGTGCCAGCAGTGTGGGGGGCGCGGGAGGAAACACCATATATTTT,CASSVGGAGGNTIYF
TRBJ2-5,TRBV18,-,-,TGTGCCAGCTCAGAAAACAGGCTGACGGAGACCCAGTACTTC,CASSENRLTETQYF
TRBJ1-2,TRBV21-1,-,-,TGTGCCAGCAGCAAAGAGGGGGTAGCTAACTATGGCTACACCTTC,CASSKEGVANYGYTF
TRBJ2-2,TRBV6-1,once,-,TGTGCCAGCAGAAGAGTGGGATCCGGGGAGCTGTTTTTT,CASRRVGSGELFF
TRBJ2-2,TRBV2,-,TRBD1,TGTGCCAGCAGTGGAACAGGGGGTGAGGGGGAGCTGTTTTTT,CASSGTGGEGELFF